This paragraph covers one TCR beta chain sequence. The data were taken from a study of T-cell reconstitution after alpha-beta-depleted transplantation in children. As it was prepared, the TCRbeta library received unique molecular identifiers. TCRdb re-called the PCR reads with MiXCR, one entry per CDR3 protein. The sample has 210,000 or so distinct CDR3 sequences; approximately 9.5% are singletons. V was trimmed by 6 bases and J by 1 base, leaving 9 bases between them. CDR3 length equals 13 residues. The clonotype comes from a human donor who donated a stem cell graft to a child with acute lymphoblastic leukemia. This chain links TRBV12-3 or TRBV12-4 with TRBJ1-1, with unresolved D. Sequenced material: PBMCs from the stem cell graft donor, taken from the stem cell graft. CDR3 region: CASSPEGNTEAFF. The CDR3 coding sequence is TGTGCCAGCAGCCCAGAGGGGAACACTGAAGCTTTCTTT.